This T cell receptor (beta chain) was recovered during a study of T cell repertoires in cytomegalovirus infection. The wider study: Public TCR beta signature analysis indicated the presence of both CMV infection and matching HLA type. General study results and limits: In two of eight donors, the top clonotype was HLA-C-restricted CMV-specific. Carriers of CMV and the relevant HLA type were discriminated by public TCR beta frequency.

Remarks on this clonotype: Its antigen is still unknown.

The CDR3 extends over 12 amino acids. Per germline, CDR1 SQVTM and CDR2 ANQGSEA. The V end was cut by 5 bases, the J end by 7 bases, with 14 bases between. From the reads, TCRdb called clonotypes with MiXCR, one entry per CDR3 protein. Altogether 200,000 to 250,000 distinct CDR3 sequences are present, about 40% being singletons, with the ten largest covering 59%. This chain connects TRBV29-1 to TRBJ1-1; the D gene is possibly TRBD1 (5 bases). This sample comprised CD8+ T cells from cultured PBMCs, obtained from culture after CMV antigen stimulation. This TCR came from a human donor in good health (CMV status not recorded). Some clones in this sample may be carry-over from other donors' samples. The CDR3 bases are TGCAGCGTTCAAGTAGGGGCGAATGAAGCTTTCTTT. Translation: CSVQVGANEAFF.